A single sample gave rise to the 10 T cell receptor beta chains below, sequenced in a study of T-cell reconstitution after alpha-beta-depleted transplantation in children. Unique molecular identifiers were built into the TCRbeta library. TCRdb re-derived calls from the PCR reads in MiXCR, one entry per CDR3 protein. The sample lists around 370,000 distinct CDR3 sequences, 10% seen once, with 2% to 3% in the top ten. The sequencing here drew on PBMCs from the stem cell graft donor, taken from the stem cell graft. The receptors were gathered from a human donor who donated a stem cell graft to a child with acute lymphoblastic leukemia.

The chain's CDR3 is CASSQITGANTGELFF. The CDR3 bases are TGCGCCAGCTCCCAGATTACAGGCGCGAACACCGGGGAGCTGTTTTTT. This chain connects TRBV5-1 to TRBJ2-2, with TRBD1 as a possible D gene (5 bases). Germline-derived CDR1 and CDR2 are SGHRS and YFSETQ. V was cut by 7 bases and J by 0 bases, with 16 bases left in between. The CDR3 contains 16 residues.

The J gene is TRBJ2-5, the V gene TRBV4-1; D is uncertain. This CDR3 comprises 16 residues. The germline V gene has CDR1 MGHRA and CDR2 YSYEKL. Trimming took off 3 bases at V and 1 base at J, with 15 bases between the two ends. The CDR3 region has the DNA TGCGCCAGCAGCCAGGATGGGTTGTCCCGCCAAGAGACCCAGTACTTC. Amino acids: CASSQDGLSRQETQYF.

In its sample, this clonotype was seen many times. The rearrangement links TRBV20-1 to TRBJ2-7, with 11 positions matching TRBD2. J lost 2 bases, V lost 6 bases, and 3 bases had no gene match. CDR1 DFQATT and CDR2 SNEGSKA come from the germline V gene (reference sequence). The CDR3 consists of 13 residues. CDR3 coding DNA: TGCAGTGCCGGGACTAGCGGAACCTACGAGCAGTACTTC. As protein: CSAGTSGTYEQYF.

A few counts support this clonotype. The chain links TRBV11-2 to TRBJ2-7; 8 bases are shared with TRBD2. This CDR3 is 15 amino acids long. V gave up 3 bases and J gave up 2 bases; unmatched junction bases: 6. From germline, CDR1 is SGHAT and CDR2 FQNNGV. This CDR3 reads CASSLETSETYEQYF. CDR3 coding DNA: TGTGCCAGCAGCTTGGAGACTAGCGAAACCTACGAGCAGTACTTC.

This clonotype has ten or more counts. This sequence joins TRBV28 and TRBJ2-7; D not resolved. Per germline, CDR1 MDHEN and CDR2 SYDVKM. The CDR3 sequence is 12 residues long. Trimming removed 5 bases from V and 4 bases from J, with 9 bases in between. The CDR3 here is CASSLSQYEQYF. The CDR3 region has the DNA TGTGCCAGCAGTCTCTCGCAGTACGAGCAGTACTTC.

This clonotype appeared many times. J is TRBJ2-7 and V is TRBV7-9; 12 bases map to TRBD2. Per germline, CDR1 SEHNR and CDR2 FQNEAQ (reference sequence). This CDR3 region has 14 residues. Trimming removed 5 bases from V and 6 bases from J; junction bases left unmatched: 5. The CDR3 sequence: CASSPSGRATEQYF. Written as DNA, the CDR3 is TGTGCCAGCAGCCCTAGCGGGAGGGCTACCGAGCAGTACTTC.

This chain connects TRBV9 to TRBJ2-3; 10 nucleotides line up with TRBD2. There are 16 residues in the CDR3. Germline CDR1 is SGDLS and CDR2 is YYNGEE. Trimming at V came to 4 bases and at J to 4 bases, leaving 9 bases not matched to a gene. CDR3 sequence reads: CASSIPAGGVSDTQYF. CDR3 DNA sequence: TGTGCCAGCAGCATCCCAGCGGGAGGGGTATCAGATACGCAGTATTTT.

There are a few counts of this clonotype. The CDR3 protein is CTSSQDGHTRLRYF. The CDR3 DNA reads TGCACCAGCAGCCAAGATGGGCATACCAGATTACGGTATTTT. The rearrangement uses TRBV1 and TRBJ2-3. TRBV1 constitutes a pseudogene. The CDR3 contains 14 residues.

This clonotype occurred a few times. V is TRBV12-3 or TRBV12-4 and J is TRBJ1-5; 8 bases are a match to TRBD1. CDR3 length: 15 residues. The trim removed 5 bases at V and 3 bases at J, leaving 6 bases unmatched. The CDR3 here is CASSARQGINQPQHF. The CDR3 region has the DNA TGTGCCAGCAGTGCCCGACAGGGGATCAATCAGCCCCAGCATTTT.

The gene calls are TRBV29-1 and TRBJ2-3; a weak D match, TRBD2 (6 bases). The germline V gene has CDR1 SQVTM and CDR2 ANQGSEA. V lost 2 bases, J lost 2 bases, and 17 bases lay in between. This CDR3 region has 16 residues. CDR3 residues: CSVESGPALDTDTQYF. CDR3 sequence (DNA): TGCAGCGTTGAAAGCGGGCCGGCCCTAGACACAGATACGCAGTATTTT.